This T cell receptor beta chain was recovered during a study of blood T cell repertoires in COVID-19. Study-level background: Samples representing acute and convalescent COVID-19 were sourced from the United States, Italy and Spain.

Original processing methods: It was from reference gene primer amplification that nucleated cell counts were estimated. This table comes from immunoSEQ multiplex PCR, and its TCRdb copy is limited to in-frame clones, with some not included. V, J and clone size derive from that table, while D and trimming were established from the DNA sequence. The sample consists of approximately 28,000 clones, roughly nine tenths of them appearing once. Per the germline V gene, CDR1 is KGHSH and CDR2 is LQKENI. This CDR3 is 17 amino acids long. Points on this clone: An end of the junction does not agree with germline; a read error may underlie this.

This TCR was recovered from an older man with active or convalescent COVID-19. The V and J genes are TRBV18 and TRBJ2-2; the match to TRBD2 covers 9 bases. The sequencing input was peripheral blood. Here the CDR3 reads CASSPLGPSGNAGELFF. For the CDR3, the DNA is TGTGCCAGCTCACCATTAGGCCCTAGCGGGAACGCCGGGGAGCTGTTTTTT.